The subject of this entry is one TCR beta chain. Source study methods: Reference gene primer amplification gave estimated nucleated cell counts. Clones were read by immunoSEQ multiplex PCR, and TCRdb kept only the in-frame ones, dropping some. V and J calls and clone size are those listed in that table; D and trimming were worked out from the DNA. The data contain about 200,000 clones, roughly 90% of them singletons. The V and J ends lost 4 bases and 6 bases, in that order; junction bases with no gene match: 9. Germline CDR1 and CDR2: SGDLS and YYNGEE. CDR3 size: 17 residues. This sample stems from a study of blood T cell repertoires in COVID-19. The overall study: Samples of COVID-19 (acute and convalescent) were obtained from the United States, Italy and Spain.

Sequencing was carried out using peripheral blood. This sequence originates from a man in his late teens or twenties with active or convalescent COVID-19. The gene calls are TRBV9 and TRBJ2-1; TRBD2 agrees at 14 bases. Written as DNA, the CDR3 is TGTGCCAGCAGCACTCGAGCGGGACTAGCGGGAGTCAATGAGCAGTTCTTC. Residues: CASSTRAGLAGVNEQFF.